This T cell receptor (beta chain) appears in the sequencing data of a study of identical twins' blood T cells. Study as a whole: About 50 million reads covered about 6 alpha-chain and about 6 beta-chain libraries.

TCRdb used MiXCR to reprocess the 5' RACE reads, holding one entry per CDR3 protein. The table records 300,000 to 450,000 distinct CDR3 sequences, approximately 30% of them present only once. Reared together, all three twin pairs probably met the same infectious agents and vaccines. The sample taken for sequencing was PBMCs. This TCR was recovered from a woman between 18 and 55 years old in good health.

The CDR3 DNA reads as TGCAGTGCCGCCGGGACTAGTATCGATGAGCAGTTCTTC. It encodes CSAAGTSIDEQFF. V usage is TRBV20-1 and J usage is TRBJ2-1, with 8 positions matching TRBD2. The germline gives CDR1 DFQATT, CDR2 SNEGSKA (reference sequence). This CDR3 is built from 13 residues. V lost 6 bases to trimming and J lost 8 bases; unmatched junction nucleotides: 9.